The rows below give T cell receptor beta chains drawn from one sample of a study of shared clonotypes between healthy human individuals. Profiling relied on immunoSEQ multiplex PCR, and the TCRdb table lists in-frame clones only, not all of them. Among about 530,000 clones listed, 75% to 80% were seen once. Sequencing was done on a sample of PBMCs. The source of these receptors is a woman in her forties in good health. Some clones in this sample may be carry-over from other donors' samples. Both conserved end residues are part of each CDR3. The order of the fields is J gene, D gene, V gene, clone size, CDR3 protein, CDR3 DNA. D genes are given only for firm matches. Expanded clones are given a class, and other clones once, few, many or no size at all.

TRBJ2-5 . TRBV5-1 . CASSSAEEYQETQYF TGCGCCAGCAGCTCCGCCGAAGAGTACCAAGAGACCCAGTACTTC
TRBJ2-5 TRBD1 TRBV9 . CASSLDRAETQYF TGTGCCAGCAGTCTCGACAGGGCGGAGACCCAGTACTTC
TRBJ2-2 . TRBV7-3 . CASRSGTTNTGELFF TGTGCCAGCAGGTCAGGGACAACGAACACCGGGGAGCTGTTTTTT
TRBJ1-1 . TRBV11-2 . CASSPRQRNTEAFF TGTGCCAGCAGCCCCCGACAGAGAAACACTGAAGCTTTCTTT
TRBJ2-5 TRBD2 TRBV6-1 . CASSEGRLAGGRYQETQYF TGTGCCAGCAGTGAAGGGAGACTAGCGGGAGGGAGGTACCAAGAGACCCAGTACTTC
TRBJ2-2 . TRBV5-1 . CASSLSILSTGELFF TGCGCCAGCAGCTTGTCGATCTTGAGCACCGGGGAGCTGTTTTTT
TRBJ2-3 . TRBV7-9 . CASSPDAFADTQYF TGTGCCAGCAGCCCTGATGCGTTTGCAGATACGCAGTATTTT
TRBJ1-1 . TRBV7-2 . CASSLNRATEAFF TGTGCCAGCAGCTTAAATAGGGCTACTGAAGCTTTCTTT
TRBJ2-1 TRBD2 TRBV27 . CASSTRLAGGFLDEQFF TGTGCCAGCAGTACACGACTAGCGGGAGGGTTTTTGGATGAGCAGTTCTTC
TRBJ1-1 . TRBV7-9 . CASSGPSSPGNTEAFF TGTGCCAGCAGCGGGCCCTCTTCCCCTGGGAACACTGAAGCTTTCTTT
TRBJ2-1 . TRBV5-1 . CASSDPAGRINEQFF TGCGCCAGCAGCGACCCGGCAGGCCGAATCAATGAGCAGTTCTTC
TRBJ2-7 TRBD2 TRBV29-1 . CSVEKLAGGMGEQYF TGCAGCGTTGAAAAGCTAGCGGGAGGGATGGGGGAGCAGTACTTC
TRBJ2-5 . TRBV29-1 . CSVEGTEEETQYF TGCAGCGTTGAAGGGACAGAAGAAGAGACCCAGTACTTC
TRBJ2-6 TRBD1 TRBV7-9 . CASSSRPGQGAAGANVLTF TGTGCCAGCAGTTCACGCCCCGGACAGGGGGCGGCTGGGGCCAACGTCCTGACTTTC
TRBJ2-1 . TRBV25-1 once CASDAGWSHNEQFF TGTGCCAGCGACGCGGGCTGGAGCCACAATGAGCAGTTCTTC
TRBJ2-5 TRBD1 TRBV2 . CASQANRGSETQYF TGTGCCAGCCAAGCGAACAGGGGATCCGAGACCCAGTACTTC
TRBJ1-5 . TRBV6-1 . CASSEQGGGQPQHF TGTGCCAGCAGTGAACAGGGCGGGGGTCAGCCCCAGCATTTT